This is a list of T cell receptor beta chains from one sample in a study of T-cell memory formation after mild COVID-19. TCRdb redid the calling of the 5' RACE reads with MiXCR, one entry per CDR3 protein. The sample has about 250,000 distinct CDR3 sequences, less than 20% seen once. Sequenced: PBMCs or a T cell subset sorted from them (not recorded which). These receptors all come from an adult woman who had mild COVID-19 (a few samples of this study predate the infection). Cell type and time point are not known. Both conserved end residues are part of each CDR3. D genes are given only for firm matches. Expanded clones get a size class; other rows say once, few or many, or leave the size out.

size	V	length	J	D	DNA	CDR3
many	TRBV20-1	14	TRBJ2-3	TRBD2	TGCAGTGCTAGGCCCGGGACTAGCGGGGGGACGCAGTATTTT	CSARPGTSGGTQYF
many	TRBV6-5	13	TRBJ1-2	TRBD1	TGTGCCAGCAGGGCGGGACAGGGATATGGCTACACCTTC	CASRAGQGYGYTF
few	TRBV2	13	TRBJ2-1	.	TGTGCCAGCGTTAGGATTAGCGCGGCTGAGCAGTTCTTC	CASVRISAAEQFF
few	TRBV7-8	15	TRBJ2-5	TRBD1	TGTGCCAGCAGCTTGGGACAGGGAGTAGAAGAGACCCAGTACTTC	CASSLGQGVEETQYF
few	TRBV5-1	15	TRBJ2-3	TRBD2	TGCGCCAGCAGCTTGGATGGACTAGCCTCCGATACGCAGTATTTT	CASSLDGLASDTQYF
.	TRBV10-3	17	TRBJ2-1	TRBD2	TGTGCCATCAGTCCATCCTCCGGGAGGGCGAAAGGGGGTGAGCAGTTCTTC	CAISPSSGRAKGGEQFF
.	TRBV9	14	TRBJ2-7	TRBD1	TGTGCCAGCAGCTACGGACAGGACTCCTACGAGCAGTACTTC	CASSYGQDSYEQYF
few	TRBV2	16	TRBJ2-7	TRBD1	TGTGCCAGCAGCCCCTCCACGGGACAGTCCCCCTACGAGCAGTACTTC	CASSPSTGQSPYEQYF
few	TRBV6-5	15	TRBJ1-5	TRBD1	TGTGCCAGCAGTCGAGACAGGGCTAGCAATCAGCCCCAGCATTTT	CASSRDRASNQPQHF
few	TRBV4-1	18	TRBJ2-3	TRBD2	TGCGCCAGCAGCCGCGGACTAGCGGGGGTTCCCAGCACAGATACGCAGTATTTT	CASSRGLAGVPSTDTQYF
.	TRBV16	14	TRBJ1-2	.	TGTGCCAGCAGCCAATCGACGGGTCCCTGTGGCTACACCTTC	CASSQSTGPCGYTF
.	TRBV7-9	15	TRBJ2-2	.	TGTGCCAGCAGTCTCCGGATCGCGAACACCGGGGAGCTGTTTTTT	CASSLRIANTGELFF
.	TRBV27	14	TRBJ2-7	TRBD1	TGTGCCAGCAGTTTCGACAGGGGCGGCAACGAGCAGTACTTC	CASSFDRGGNEQYF
few	TRBV18	16	TRBJ2-3	TRBD2	TGTGCCAGCTCACCACCGCTACTAGCGGGTACAGATACGCAGTATTTT	CASSPPLLAGTDTQYF
.	TRBV24-1	13	TRBJ2-7	.	TGTGCCACCAGTGACGGGACCCAGGGGTCGTGGTACTTC	CATSDGTQGSWYF
many	TRBV6-7	16	TRBJ2-1	.	TGTGCCAGCAGTTACTCGAGTATCCCTACTGGAGAGGTGCAGTTCTTC	CASSYSSIPTGEVQFF
few	TRBV4-1	13	TRBJ1-3	.	TGCGCCAGCAGCCCTACTGGGGTAGACACCATATATTTT	CASSPTGVDTIYF
few	TRBV11-2	14	TRBJ1-1	.	TGTGCCAGCAGCTTAGAAGGGGCGGGCACTGAAGCTTTCTTT	CASSLEGAGTEAFF
few	TRBV20-1	16	TRBJ2-2	.	TGCAGTGCTAGAGATCCAAAGCACGCGAACACCGGGGAGCTGTTTTTT	CSARDPKHANTGELFF
.	TRBV4-2	17	TRBJ2-7	.	TGTGCCAGCAGCCAAGATTGGTCCATTATCGGCTCCTACGAGCAGTACTTC	CASSQDWSIIGSYEQYF
many	TRBV30	14	TRBJ2-3	.	TGTGCCTGTAGATGGGGACTGCGCACAGATACGCAGTATTTT	CACRWGLRTDTQYF
few	TRBV6-5	15	TRBJ2-4	.	TGTGCCAGCAGTGACCCCCAGGGAACCAAAAACATTCAGTACTTC	CASSDPQGTKNIQYF
few	TRBV12-5	13	TRBJ1-1	.	TGTGCTAGTGGTTTGCCGGGGAACACTGAAGCTTTCTTT	CASGLPGNTEAFF
few	TRBV6-5	14	TRBJ1-2	.	TGTGCCAGCAGCCGACCGGGACGGGAAAAGCTCTACACCTTC	CASSRPGREKLYTF
few	TRBV7-2	16	TRBJ2-7	TRBD2	TGTGCCAGCAGCTTAGTACCACTAGCGGGAGGCTACGAGCAGTACTTC	CASSLVPLAGGYEQYF
many	TRBV7-3	15	TRBJ2-3	TRBD2	TGTGCCAGCAGCTTAATGAGCGGGGTCGCAGATACGCAGTATTTT	CASSLMSGVADTQYF
.	TRBV3-1	14	TRBJ2-2	TRBD1	TGTGCCAGCAGCCCTCGGACAGGGTCCGGGGAGCTGTTTTTT	CASSPRTGSGELFF
few	TRBV6-6	15	TRBJ1-5	.	TGTGCCAGCAGTTATCCCAGGGATCGCAATCAGCCCCAGCATTTT	CASSYPRDRNQPQHF
.	TRBV7-9	14	TRBJ1-2	TRBD1	TGTGCCAGCAGCGCCCGGGACAGGGTGTATGGCTACACCTTC	CASSARDRVYGYTF
.	TRBV12-3/TRBV12-4	15	TRBJ1-2	.	TGTGCCAGCAGTTTAAGCGTCAGCTCTAACTATGGCTACACCTTC	CASSLSVSSNYGYTF
.	TRBV20-1	13	TRBJ1-1	.	TGCAGTGCTAGTCGCGCGGGTGTAGGTGAAGCTTTCTTT	CSASRAGVGEAFF
.	TRBV24-1	15	TRBJ2-3	.	TGTGCCACCAGTGATGCGCGGACCTATTCAGATACGCAGTATTTT	CATSDARTYSDTQYF
few	TRBV4-1	15	TRBJ1-2	.	TGCGCCAGCAGCCAACCGACAGCCGGGGCCTATGGCTACACCTTC	CASSQPTAGAYGYTF
.	TRBV20-1	15	TRBJ1-3	.	TGCAGTGCTCCCCCCTTTGCAGGCTCTGGAAACACCATATATTTT	CSAPPFAGSGNTIYF
few	TRBV27	15	TRBJ2-1	.	TGTGCCAGCGGGATACAGGGAGCGCTTGGGAATGAGCAGTTCTTC	CASGIQGALGNEQFF
.	TRBV5-5	15	TRBJ1-2	.	TGTGCCAGCAGCTTAGGCGCAGGGAATTCCTATGGCTACACCTTC	CASSLGAGNSYGYTF